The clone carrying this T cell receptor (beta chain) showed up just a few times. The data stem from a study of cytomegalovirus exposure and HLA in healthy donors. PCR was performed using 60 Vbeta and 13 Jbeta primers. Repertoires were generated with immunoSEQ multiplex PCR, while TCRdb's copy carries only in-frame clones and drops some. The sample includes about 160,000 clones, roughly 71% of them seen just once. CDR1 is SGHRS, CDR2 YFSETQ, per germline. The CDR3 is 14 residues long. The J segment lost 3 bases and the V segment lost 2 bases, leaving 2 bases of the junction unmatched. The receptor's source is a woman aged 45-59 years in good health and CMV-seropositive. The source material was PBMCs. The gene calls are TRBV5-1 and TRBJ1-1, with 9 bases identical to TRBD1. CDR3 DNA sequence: TGCGCCAGCAGCTTACAGGGGGCCGACACTGAAGCTTTCTTT. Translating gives CASSLQGADTEAFF.